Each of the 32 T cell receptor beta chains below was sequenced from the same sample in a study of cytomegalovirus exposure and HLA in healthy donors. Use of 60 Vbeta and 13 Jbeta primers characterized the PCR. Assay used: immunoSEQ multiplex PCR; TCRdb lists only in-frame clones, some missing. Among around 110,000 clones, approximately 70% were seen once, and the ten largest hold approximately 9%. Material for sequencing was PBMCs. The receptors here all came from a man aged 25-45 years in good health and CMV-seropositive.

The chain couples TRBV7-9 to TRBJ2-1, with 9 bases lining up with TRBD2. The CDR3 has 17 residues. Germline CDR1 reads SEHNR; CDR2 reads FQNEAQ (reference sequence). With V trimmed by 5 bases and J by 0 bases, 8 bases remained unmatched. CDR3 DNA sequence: TGTGCCAGCAGCCCTCGTCCGCGGGGGGGCTCCTACAATGAGCAGTTCTTC. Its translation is CASSPRPRGGSYNEQFF.

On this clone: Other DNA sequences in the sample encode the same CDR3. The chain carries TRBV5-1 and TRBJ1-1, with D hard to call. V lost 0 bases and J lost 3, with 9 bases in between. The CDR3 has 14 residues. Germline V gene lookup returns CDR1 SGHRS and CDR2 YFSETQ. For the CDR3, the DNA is TGCGCCAGCAGCTTGGAGAGAGGGTACACTGAAGCTTTCTTT. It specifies CASSLERGYTEAFF.

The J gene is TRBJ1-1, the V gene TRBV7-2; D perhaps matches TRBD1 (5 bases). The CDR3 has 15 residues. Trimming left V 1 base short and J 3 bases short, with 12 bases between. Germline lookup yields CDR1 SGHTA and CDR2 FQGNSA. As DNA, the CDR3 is TGTGCCAGCAGCTTAGATGGGGGGACGGACACTGAAGCTTTCTTT. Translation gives CASSLDGGTDTEAFF.

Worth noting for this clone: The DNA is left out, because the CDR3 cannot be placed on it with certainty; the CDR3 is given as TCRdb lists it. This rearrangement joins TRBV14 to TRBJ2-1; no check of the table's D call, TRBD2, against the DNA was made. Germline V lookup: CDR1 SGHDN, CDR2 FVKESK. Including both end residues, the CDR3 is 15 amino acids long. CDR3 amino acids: CASSQHRDFGNEQFF.

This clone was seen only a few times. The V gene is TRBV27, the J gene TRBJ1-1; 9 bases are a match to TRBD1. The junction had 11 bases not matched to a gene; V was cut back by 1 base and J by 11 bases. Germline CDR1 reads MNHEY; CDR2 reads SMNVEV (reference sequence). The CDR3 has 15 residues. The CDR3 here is CASSLFGQGRNAAFF. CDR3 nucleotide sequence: TGTGCCAGCAGTTTATTCGGACAGGGGAGAAACGCGGCTTTCTTT.

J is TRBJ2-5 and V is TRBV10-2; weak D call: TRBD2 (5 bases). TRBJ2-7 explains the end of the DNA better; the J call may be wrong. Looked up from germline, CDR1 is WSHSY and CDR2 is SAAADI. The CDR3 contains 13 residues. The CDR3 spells CASSTGLTYEQYF. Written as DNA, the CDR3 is TGCGCCAGCAGTACTGGACTTACCTACGAGCAGTACTTC.

The CDR3 DNA follows: TGTGCCAGCAGATCCAGGCGCGTGGCCACTGAAGCTTTCTTT. Translation gives CASRSRRVATEAFF. This chain connects TRBV7-2 to TRBJ1-1; D is unclear. CDR1 is SGHTA and CDR2 is FQGNSA in the germline V gene. V lost 6 bases, J lost 4 bases, and 15 bases lay in between. The CDR3 has 14 amino acids.

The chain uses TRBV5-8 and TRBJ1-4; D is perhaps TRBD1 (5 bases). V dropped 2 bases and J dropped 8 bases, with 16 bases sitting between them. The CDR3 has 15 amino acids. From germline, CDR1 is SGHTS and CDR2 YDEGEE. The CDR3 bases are TGTGCCAGCAGCTTAGCGGGACGATGGAGCGAAAAACTGTTTTTT. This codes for CASSLAGRWSEKLFF. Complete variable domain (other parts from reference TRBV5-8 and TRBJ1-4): EAGVTQSPTHLIKTRGQQATLRCSPISGHTSVYWYQQALGLGLQFLLWYDEGEERNRGNFPPRFSGRQFPNYSSELNVNALELEDSALYLCASSLAGRWSEKLFFGSGTQLSVL.

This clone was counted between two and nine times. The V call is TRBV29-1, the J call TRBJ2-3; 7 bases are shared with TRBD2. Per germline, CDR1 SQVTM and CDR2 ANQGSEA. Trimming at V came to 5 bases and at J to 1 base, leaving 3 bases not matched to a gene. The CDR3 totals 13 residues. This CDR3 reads CSVLGGGTDTQYF. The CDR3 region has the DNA TGCAGCGTTTTGGGGGGGGGCACAGATACGCAGTATTTT.

CDR3 region: CASSLERDRGWGQPQHF. CDR3 sequence (DNA): TGTGCCAGCAGCCTAGAGAGGGACAGGGGTTGGGGCCAGCCCCAGCATTTT. This chain connects TRBV7-2 to TRBJ1-5; 10 bases match TRBD1. Germline trimming cut 5 bases from V and 7 bases from J; bases unmatched to any gene: 14. The germline CDR1 and CDR2 sequences are SGHTA and FQGNSA. This CDR3 spans 17 amino acids.

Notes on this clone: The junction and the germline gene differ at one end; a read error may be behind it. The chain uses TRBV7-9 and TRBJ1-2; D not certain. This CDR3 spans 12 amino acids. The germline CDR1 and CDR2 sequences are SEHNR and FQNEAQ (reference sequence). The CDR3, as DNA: TGTTCCAGCAGCCCAGTCGGAGAAACCTACACCTTC. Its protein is CSSSPVGETYTF.

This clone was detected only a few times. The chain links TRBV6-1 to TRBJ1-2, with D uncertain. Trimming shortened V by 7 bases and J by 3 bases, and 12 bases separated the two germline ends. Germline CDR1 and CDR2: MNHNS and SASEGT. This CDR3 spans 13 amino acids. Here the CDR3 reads CASTETRHYGYTF. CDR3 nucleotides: TGTGCCAGCACCGAAACTCGTCACTATGGCTACACCTTC.

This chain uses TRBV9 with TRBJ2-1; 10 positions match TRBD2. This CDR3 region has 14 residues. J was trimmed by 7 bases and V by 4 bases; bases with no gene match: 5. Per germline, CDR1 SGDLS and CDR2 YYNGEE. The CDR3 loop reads CASSSRTSGNEQFF. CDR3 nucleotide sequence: TGTGCCAGCAGCAGTCGGACTAGCGGTAATGAGCAGTTCTTC.

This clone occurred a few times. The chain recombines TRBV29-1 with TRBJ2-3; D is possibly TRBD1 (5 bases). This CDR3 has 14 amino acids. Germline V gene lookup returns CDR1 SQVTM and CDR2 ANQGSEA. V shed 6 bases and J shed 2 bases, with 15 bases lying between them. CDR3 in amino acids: CSVKPDIATDTQYF. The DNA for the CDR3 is TGCAGCGTCAAACCGGACATAGCCACAGATACGCAGTATTTT.

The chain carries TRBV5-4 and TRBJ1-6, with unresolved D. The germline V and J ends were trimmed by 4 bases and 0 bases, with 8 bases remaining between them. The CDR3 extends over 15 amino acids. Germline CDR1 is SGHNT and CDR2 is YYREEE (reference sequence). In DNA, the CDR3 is TGTGCCAGCAGCCCCTCCAGCTCCTATAATTCACCCCTCCACTTT. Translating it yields CASSPSSSYNSPLHF.

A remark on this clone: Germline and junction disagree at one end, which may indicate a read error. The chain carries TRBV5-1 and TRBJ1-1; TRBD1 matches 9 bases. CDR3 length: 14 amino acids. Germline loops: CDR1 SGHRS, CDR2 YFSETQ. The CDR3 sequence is CASGFTGGGTEAFF. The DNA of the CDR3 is TGCGCCAGCGGCTTCACAGGGGGCGGCACTGAAGCTTTCTTT.

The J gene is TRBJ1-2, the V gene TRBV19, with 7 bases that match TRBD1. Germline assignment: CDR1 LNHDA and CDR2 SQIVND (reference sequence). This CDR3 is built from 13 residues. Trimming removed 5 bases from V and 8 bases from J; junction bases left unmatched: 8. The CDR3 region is CASSSRQGYGYTF. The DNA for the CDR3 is TGTGCCAGTAGTTCCCGACAGGGTTACGGCTACACCTTC.

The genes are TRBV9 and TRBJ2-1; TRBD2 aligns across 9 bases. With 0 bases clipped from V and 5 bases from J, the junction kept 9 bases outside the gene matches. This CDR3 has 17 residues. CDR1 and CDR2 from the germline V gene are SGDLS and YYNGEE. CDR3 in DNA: TGTGCCAGCAGCGTAGACGGGGGCGGGAGGGCCCACAATGAGCAGTTCTTC. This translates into CASSVDGGGRAHNEQFF.

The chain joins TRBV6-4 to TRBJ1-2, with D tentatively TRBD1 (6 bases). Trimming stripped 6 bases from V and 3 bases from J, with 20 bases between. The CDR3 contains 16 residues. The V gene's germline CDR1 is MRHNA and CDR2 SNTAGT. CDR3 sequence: CASSGAPTTGYYGYTF. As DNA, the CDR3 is TGTGCCAGCAGCGGGGCACCCACGACAGGTTACTATGGCTACACCTTC.

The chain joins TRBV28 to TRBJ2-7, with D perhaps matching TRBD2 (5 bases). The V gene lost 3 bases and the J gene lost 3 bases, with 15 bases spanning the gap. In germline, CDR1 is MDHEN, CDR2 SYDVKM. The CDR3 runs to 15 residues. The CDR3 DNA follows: TGTGCCAGCAGTTTTAGCGCGAGCCAATACTACGAGCAGTACGTC. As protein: CASSFSASQYYEQYV.

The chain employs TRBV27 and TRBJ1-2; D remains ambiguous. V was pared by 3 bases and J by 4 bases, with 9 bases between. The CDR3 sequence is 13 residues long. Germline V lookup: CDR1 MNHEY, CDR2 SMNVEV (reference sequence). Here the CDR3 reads CASSFSPGYGYTF. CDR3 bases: TGTGCCAGCAGTTTCAGTCCAGGCTATGGCTACACCTTC.

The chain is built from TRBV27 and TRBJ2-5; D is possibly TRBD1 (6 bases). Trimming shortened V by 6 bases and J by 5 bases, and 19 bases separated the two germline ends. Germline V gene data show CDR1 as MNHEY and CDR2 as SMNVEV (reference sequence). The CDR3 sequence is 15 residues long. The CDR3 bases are TGTGCCAGCAGGCGAGAACAGGGATTCCACGAGACCCAGTACTTC. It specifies CASRREQGFHETQYF.

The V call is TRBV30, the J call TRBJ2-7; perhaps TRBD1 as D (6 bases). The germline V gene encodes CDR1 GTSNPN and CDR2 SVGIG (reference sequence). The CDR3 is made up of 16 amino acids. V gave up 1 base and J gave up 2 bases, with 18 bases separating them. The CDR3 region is CAWSGSPRGMAYEQYF. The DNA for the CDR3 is TGTGCCTGGAGTGGAAGCCCCAGGGGAATGGCCTACGAGCAGTACTTC.

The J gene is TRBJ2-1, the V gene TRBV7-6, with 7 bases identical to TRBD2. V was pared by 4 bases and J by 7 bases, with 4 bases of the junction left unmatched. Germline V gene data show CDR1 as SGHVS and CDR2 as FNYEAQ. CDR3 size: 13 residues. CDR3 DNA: TGTGCCAGCAGCTCCGGGACTACTAATGAGCAGTTCTTC. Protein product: CASSSGTTNEQFF.

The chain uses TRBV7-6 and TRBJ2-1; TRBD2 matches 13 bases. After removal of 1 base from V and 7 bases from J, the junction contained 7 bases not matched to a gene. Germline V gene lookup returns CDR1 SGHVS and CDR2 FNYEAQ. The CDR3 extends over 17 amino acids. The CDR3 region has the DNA TGTGCCAGCAGCTTAGTAGCACTAGCGGGGGGGGGTAATGAGCAGTTCTTC. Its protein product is CASSLVALAGGGNEQFF. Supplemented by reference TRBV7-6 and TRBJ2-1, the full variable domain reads GAGVSQSPRYKVTKRGQDVALRCDPISGHVSLYWYRQALGQGPEFLTYFNYEAQQDKSGLPNDRFSAERPEGSISTLTIQRTEQRDSAMYRCASSLVALAGGGNEQFFGPGTRLTVL.

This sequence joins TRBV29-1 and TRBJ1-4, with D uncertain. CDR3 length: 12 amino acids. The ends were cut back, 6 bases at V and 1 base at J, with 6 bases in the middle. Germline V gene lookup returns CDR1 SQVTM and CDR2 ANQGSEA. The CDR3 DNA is TGCAGCGTGGCAGAAACTAATGAAAAACTGTTTTTT. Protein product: CSVAETNEKLFF.

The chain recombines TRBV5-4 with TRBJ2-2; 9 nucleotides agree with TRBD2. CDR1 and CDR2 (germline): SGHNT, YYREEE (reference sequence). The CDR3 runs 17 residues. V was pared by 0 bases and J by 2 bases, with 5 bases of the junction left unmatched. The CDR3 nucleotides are TGTGCCAGCAGCTTGGGGGCGGGGGGGGATAACACCGGGGAGCTGTTTTTT. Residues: CASSLGAGGDNTGELFF.

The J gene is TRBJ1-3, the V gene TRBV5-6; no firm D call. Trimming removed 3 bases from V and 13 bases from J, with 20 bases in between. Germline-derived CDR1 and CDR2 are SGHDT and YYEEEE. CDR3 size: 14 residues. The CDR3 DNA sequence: TGTGCCAGCAGCTCCTTTGACCCCACTATACCAATATATTTT. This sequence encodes CASSSFDPTIPIYF.

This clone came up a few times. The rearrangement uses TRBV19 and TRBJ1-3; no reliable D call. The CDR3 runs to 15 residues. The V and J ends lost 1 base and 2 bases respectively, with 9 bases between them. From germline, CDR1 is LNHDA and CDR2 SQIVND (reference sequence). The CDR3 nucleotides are TGTGCCAGTAGTATAGCCGCGTCGCCTGGAAACACCATATATTTT. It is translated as CASSIAASPGNTIYF.

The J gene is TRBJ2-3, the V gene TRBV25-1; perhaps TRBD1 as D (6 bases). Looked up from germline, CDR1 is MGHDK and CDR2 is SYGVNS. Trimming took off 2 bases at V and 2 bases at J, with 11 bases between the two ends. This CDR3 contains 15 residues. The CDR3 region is CASSEPGTYTDTQYF. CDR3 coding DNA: TGTGCCAGCAGTGAACCAGGGACATACACAGATACGCAGTATTTT.

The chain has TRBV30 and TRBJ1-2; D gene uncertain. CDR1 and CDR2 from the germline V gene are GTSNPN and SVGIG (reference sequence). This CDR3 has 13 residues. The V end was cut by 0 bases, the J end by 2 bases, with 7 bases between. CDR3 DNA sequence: TGTGCCTGGAGTGTCAACAGAAACTATGGCTACACCTTC. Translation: CAWSVNRNYGYTF.

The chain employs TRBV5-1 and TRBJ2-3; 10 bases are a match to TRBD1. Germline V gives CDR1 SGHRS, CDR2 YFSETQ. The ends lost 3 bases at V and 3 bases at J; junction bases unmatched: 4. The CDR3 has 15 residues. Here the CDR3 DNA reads TGCGCCAGCAGCTCCCGGGACAGGGGAACAGATACGCAGTATTTT. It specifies CASSSRDRGTDTQYF.